These 13 T cell receptor beta chains came from one sample sequenced in a study of T cell repertoires in cytomegalovirus infection. TCRdb re-derived calls from the reads in MiXCR, one entry per CDR3 protein. The sample contains around 530,000 distinct CDR3 sequences, more than 15% of which appear only once. Material: CD8+ T cells from PBMCs. Receptors were obtained from a human donor in good health (CMV status not recorded). Some clones in this sample may be carry-over from other donors' samples.

This clonotype was seen ten or more times. The V call is TRBV6-2 or TRBV6-3, the J call TRBJ1-5; 10 positions match TRBD1. This CDR3 spans 14 amino acids. Trimming cost V 6 bases and J 5 bases; bases outside gene matches: 4. CDR1 and CDR2 (germline): MNHEY, SVGEGT. The CDR3 sequence is CASRTGGTDQPQHF. In nucleotides, the CDR3 is TGTGCCAGCAGGACAGGGGGCACGGATCAGCCCCAGCATTTT.

A note on this clonotype: A much larger clone sits a single nucleotide away, making a read error possible. CDR3 DNA: TGTGCCCCAACCGGGCCCTGTCCCCCTGGGGCCAACGTCCTGACTTTC. Translated: CAPTGPCPPGANVLTF. The V gene is TRBV10-3, the J gene TRBJ2-6, with D hard to call. The CDR3 covers 16 residues. The germline V and J ends were trimmed by 11 bases and 2 bases, with 19 bases remaining between them. CDR1 and CDR2 (germline): ENHRY, SYGVKD.

This clonotype was counted many times. This sequence joins TRBV7-9 and TRBJ2-6; the match to TRBD1 covers 8 bases. Germline V CDR1 and CDR2: SEHNR, FQNEAQ (reference sequence). This CDR3 contains 19 residues. Trimming took 7 bases from V and 0 from J; bases not matched to a gene: 14. CDR3 nucleotide sequence: TGTGCCAGCATCCCCAAGGAGACAGGGGAAAACTCTGGGGCCAACGTCCTGACTTTC. Its translation: CASIPKETGENSGANVLTF.

The chain recombines TRBV4-1 with TRBJ2-7, with 8 bases that match TRBD2. CDR3 size: 15 residues. V lost 0 bases, J lost 4 bases, and 5 bases stayed unmatched. The germline CDR1 and CDR2 sequences are MGHRA and YSYEKL. DNA for the CDR3: TGCGCCAGCAGCCAAGATGGGGGCGGGGGGTACGAGCAGTACTTC. It is translated as CASSQDGGGGYEQYF.

This clonotype was observed at least ten times. The chain couples TRBV10-3 to TRBJ2-4; no clear D gene. The CDR3 has 17 residues. Per the germline V gene, CDR1 is ENHRY and CDR2 is SYGVKD. The V gene lost 8 bases and the J gene lost 1 base, with 21 bases spanning the gap. This CDR3 is CAISISGRLGAKNIQYF. The DNA for the CDR3 is TGTGCCATCTCCATTAGTGGCAGGCTAGGGGCCAAAAACATTCAGTACTTC.

This clonotype was counted between two and nine times. The chain has TRBV20-1 and TRBJ1-2; D may be TRBD1 (5 bases). In germline, CDR1 is DFQATT, CDR2 SNEGSKA (reference sequence). V lost 6 bases and J 2 bases, leaving 10 bases between the germline ends. The CDR3 is made up of 12 amino acids. CDR3 sequence: CSASTGNYGYTF. The DNA for the CDR3 is TGCAGTGCGTCTACAGGCAACTATGGCTACACCTTC.

At least ten counts were recorded for this clonotype. CDR3: CAGSETPLHF. The CDR3 nucleotides read TGTGCCGGGTCTGAGACACCCCTCCACTTT. This chain joins TRBV7-9 and TRBJ1-6, with D hard to call. Germline lookup yields CDR1 SEHNR and CDR2 FQNEAQ (reference sequence). There are 10 residues in the CDR3. Trimming took 11 bases from V and 11 from J, leaving 10 bases between them.

The V call is TRBV27, the J call TRBJ2-5; the match to TRBD2 covers 7 bases. CDR1 and CDR2 (germline): MNHEY, SMNVEV (reference sequence). The CDR3 contains 17 residues. V trimming: 0 bases; J trimming: 1 base; junction bases outside the gene matches: 8. The CDR3 loop reads CASSLSQTTSIQETQYF. In nucleotides, the CDR3 is TGTGCCAGCAGTTTATCCCAAACGACTAGCATCCAAGAGACCCAGTACTTC.

The rearrangement joins TRBV11-1 to TRBJ1-1, with D unresolved. The germline CDR1 and CDR2 sequences are SGHAT and FQDESV (reference sequence). The CDR3 sequence is 14 residues long. Trimming left V 5 bases short and J 0 bases short, with 10 bases between. CDR3 region: CASSPPWVNTEAFF. The CDR3 DNA reads TGTGCCAGCAGCCCCCCCTGGGTGAACACTGAAGCTTTCTTT.

This clonotype was seen a handful of times. The genes are TRBV5-5 and TRBJ1-4; 7 positions agree with TRBD1. Germline CDR1 and CDR2: SGHKS and YYEKEE (reference sequence). The CDR3 extends over 15 amino acids. Germline trimming cut 6 bases from V and 6 bases from J; bases unmatched to any gene: 11. CDR3 in amino acids: CASTLGGGRDEKLFF. CDR3 coding DNA: TGTGCCAGCACCCTGGGAGGGGGCAGGGATGAAAAACTGTTTTTT.

This chain joins TRBV27 and TRBJ1-5; the D is unclear. The CDR3 totals 13 residues. Germline loops: CDR1 MNHEY, CDR2 SMNVEV (reference sequence). Trimming shortened V by 0 bases and J by 5 bases, and 5 bases separated the two germline ends. The CDR3 loop reads CASSLSQDQPQHF. The CDR3 DNA is TGTGCCAGCAGTTTATCGCAGGATCAGCCCCAGCATTTT.

This clonotype was observed at least ten times. The chain links TRBV6-1 to TRBJ2-7, with TRBD1 matching over 7 bases. Unmatched junction bases numbered 7, after V lost 7 bases and J lost 4 bases. The CDR3 is made up of 13 amino acids. Looked up from germline, CDR1 is MNHNS and CDR2 is SASEGT. CDR3 protein: CASTGQVSYEQYF. CDR3 in DNA: TGTGCCAGCACTGGACAGGTCTCATACGAGCAGTACTTC.

At least ten counts were recorded for this clonotype. The chain has TRBV27 and TRBJ2-1; D gene ambiguous. Germline V gives CDR1 MNHEY, CDR2 SMNVEV (reference sequence). The CDR3 covers 14 residues. Trimming took off 2 bases at V and 7 bases at J, with 12 bases between the two ends. CDR3 residues: CASSLGSYLNEQFF. The CDR3 DNA follows: TGTGCCAGCAGTTTAGGGTCCTACCTTAATGAGCAGTTCTTC.